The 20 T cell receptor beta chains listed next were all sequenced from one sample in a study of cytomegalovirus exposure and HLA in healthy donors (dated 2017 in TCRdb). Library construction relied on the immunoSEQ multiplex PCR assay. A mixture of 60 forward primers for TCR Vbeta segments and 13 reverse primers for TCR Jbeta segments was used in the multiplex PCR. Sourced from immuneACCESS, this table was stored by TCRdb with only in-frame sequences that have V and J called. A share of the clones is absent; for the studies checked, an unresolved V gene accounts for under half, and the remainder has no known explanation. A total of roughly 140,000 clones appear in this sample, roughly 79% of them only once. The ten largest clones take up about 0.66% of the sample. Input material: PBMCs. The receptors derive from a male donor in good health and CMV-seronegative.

This chain's CDR3 is CASGLGQASNQPQHF. CDR3 coding DNA: TGTGCTAGTGGTTTGGGACAGGCGAGCAATCAGCCCCAGCATTTT. J is TRBJ1-5 and V is TRBV12-5, with D maybe TRBD1 (6 bases). Germline values: CDR1 LGHNT, CDR2 FRNRAP. V lost 1 base, J lost 1 base, and 8 bases lay in between. The CDR3 length is 15 residues.

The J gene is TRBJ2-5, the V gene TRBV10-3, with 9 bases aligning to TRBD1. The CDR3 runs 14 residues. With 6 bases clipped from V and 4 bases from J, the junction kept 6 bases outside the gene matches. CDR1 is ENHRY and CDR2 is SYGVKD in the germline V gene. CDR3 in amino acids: CAISRTGAGETQYF. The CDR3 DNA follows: TGTGCCATCAGCCGGACAGGGGCAGGAGAGACCCAGTACTTC.

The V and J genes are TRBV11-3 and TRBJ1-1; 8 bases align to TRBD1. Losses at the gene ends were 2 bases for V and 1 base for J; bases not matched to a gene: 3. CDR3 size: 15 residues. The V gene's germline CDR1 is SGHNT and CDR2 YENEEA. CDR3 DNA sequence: TGTGCCAGCAGCTTACGTACAGGGGGGAACACTGAAGCTTTCTTT. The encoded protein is CASSLRTGGNTEAFF.

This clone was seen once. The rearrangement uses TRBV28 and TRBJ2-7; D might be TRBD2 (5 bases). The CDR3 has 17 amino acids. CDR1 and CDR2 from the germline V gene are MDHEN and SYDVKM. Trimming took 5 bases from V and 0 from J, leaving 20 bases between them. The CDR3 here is CASSPSPRIEGSYEQYF. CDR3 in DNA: TGTGCCAGCAGTCCATCCCCTCGAATAGAGGGCTCCTACGAGCAGTACTTC.

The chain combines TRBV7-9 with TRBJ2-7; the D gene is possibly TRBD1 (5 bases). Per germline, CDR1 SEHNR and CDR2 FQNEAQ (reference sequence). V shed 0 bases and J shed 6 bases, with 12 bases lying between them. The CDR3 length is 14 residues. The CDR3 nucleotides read TGTGCCAGCAGCTTAGCGGGCAGCACAGGCGAGCAGTACTTC. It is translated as CASSLAGSTGEQYF.

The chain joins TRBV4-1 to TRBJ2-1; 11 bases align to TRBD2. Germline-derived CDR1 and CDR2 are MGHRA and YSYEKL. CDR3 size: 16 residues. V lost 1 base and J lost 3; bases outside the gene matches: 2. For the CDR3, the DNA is TGCGCCAGCAGCCAAGCTAGCGGGAGGCACTACAATGAGCAGTTCTTC. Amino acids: CASSQASGRHYNEQFF.

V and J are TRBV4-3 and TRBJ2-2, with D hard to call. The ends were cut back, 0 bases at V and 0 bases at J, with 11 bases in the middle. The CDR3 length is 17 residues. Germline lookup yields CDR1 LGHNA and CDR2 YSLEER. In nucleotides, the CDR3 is TGCGCCAGCAGCCAAGATTTCGCGGCCGCGAACACCGGGGAGCTGTTTTTT. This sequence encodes CASSQDFAAANTGELFF.

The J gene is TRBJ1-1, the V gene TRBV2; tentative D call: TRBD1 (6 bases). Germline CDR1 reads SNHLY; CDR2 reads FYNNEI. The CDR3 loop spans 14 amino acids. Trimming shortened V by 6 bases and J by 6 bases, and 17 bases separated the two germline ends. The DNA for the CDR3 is TGTGCCAGCAGCCTAGACAGGCAGGTCGCTGAAGCTTTCTTT. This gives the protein CASSLDRQVAEAFF.

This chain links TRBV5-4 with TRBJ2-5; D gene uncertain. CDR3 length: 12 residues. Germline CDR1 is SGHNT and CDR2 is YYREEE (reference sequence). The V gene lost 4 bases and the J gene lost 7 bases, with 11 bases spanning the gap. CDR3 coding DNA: TGTGCCAGCAGCCCCCAAACGGGGACCCAGTACTTC. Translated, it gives CASSPQTGTQYF.

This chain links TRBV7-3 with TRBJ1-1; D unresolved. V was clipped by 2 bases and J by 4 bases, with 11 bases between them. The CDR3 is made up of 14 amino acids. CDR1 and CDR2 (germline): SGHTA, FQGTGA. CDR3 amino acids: CASSLSPPSTEAFF. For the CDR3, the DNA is TGTGCCAGCAGCTTATCCCCGCCCAGCACTGAAGCTTTCTTT.

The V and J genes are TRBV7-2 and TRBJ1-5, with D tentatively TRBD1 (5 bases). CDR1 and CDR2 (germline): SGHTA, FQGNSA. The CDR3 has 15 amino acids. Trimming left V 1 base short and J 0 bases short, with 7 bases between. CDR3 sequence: CASSLGGNSNQPQHF. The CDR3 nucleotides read TGTGCCAGCAGCTTAGGGGGCAATAGCAATCAGCCCCAGCATTTT. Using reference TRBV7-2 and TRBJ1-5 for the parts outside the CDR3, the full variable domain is GAGVSQSPSNKVTEKGKDVELRCDPISGHTALYWYRQSLGQGLEFLIYFQGNSAPDKSGLPSDRFSAERTGGSVSTLTIQRTQQEDSAVYLCASSLGGNSNQPQHFGDGTRLSIL.

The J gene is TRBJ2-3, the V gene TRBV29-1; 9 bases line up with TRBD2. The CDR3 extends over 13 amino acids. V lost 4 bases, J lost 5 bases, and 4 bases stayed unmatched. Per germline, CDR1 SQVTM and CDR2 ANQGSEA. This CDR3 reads CSVGSGRGDTQYF. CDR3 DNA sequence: TGCAGCGTTGGTAGCGGGAGAGGAGATACGCAGTATTTT.

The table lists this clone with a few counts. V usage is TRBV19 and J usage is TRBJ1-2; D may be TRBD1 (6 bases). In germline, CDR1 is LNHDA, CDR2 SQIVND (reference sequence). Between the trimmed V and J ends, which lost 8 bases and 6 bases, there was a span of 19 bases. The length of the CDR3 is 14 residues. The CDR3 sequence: CASYQTGQINGYTF. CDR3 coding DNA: TGTGCCAGTTACCAAACTGGACAGATCAATGGCTACACCTTC.

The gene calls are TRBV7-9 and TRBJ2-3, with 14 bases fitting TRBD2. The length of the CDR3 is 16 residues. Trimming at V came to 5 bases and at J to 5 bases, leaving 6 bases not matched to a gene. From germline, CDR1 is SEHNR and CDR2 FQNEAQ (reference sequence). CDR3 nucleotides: TGTGCCAGCAGCCGACTAGCGGGGGGGCAAGGAGATACGCAGTATTTT. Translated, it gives CASSRLAGGQGDTQYF.

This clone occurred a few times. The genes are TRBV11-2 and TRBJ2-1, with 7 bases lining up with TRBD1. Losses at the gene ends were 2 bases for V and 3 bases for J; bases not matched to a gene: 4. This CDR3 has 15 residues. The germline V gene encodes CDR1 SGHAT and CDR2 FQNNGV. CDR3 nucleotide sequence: TGTGCCAGCAGCTTATCACGGACAGGCTACAATGAGCAGTTCTTC. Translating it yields CASSLSRTGYNEQFF.

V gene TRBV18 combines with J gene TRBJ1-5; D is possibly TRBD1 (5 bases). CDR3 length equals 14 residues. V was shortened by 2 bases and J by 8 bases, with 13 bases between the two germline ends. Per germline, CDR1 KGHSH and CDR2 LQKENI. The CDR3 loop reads CASSPNSGGEPQHF. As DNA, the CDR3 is TGTGCCAGCTCACCAAACTCCGGGGGGGAGCCCCAGCATTTT.

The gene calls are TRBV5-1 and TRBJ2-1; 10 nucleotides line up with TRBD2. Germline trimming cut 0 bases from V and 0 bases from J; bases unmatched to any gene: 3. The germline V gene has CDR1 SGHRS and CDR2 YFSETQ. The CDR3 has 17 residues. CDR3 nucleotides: TGCGCCAGCAGCTTGGTGGCTAGCGGGAGCTCCTACAATGAGCAGTTCTTC. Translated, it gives CASSLVASGSSYNEQFF.

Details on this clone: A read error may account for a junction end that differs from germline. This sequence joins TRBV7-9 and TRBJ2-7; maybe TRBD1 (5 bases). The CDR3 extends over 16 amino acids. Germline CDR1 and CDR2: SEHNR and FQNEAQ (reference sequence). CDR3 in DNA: TGTTCCAGCAGCTTAGAGGCAGGGTACTCATCCTACGAGCAGTACTTC. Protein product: CSSSLEAGYSSYEQYF.

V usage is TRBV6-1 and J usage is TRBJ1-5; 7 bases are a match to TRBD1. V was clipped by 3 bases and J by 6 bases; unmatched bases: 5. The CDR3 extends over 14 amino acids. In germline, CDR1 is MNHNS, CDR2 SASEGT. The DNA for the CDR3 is TGTGCCAGCAGTGAGTACAGGGGCCCTCAGCCCCAGCATTTT. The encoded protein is CASSEYRGPQPQHF.

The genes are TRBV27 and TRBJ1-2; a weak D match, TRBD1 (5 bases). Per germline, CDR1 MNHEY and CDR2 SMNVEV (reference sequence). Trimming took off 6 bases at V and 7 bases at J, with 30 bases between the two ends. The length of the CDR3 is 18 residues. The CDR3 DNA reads TGTGCCAGCAGCTCTGGGGGGATTTCGACTCATTTTAAGGTTGGCTACACCTTC. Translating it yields CASSSGGISTHFKVGYTF.